This T cell receptor beta chain was captured by sequencing in a study of vaccination and CD4 T cells after COVID-19. The overall study: Cultures that served as controls received a CEFX pool, an HIV-1 Nef pool, or no peptide.

With the Oncomine TCR Beta short-read assay, DNA from cultured CD4+ T cells was sequenced. TCRdb re-derived calls from the PCR reads in MiXCR, one entry per CDR3 protein. Here the sample spans just over 20,000 distinct CDR3 sequences, roughly 40% being singletons. A remark on this clonotype: Its specificity is unknown.

The CDR3 is 11 amino acids. Germline V lookup: CDR1 MNHNS, CDR2 SASEGT. V was clipped by 10 bases and J by 1 base, with 7 bases between them. This sample's treatment: roughly ten-day PBMC culture with coronavirus spike peptide pools or control peptides (ViraFEST assay). PCR-confirmed positives ranged from March to December 2020, preceding US Alpha, Beta and Delta variants. This chain uses TRBV6-1 with TRBJ1-1, with D unresolved. The sample here was CD4+ T cells from blood, cultured in vitro, taken after SARS-CoV-2 vaccination. The sequence was obtained from a human donor who had recovered from COVID-19. The CDR3 nucleotides are TGTGCCACCGGCTGGAACACTGAAGCTTTCTTT. This translates into CATGWNTEAFF.